This T cell receptor beta chain was found in a study of blood T cell repertoires in COVID-19. Study-level information: Nucleic acid was either cDNA or gDNA, and it came from T cells, B-cell-depleted T cells, or PBMCs.

The junction had 4 bases not matched to a gene; V was cut back by 4 bases and J by 6 bases. Germline values: CDR1 SGDLS, CDR2 YYNGEE. The CDR3 covers 14 residues. This clone was seen a few times. As handled by the study authors: Nucleated cell number was recorded as an estimate derived from reference gene primer amplification. Profiled with immunoSEQ multiplex PCR; TCRdb holds only in-frame clones, not every one. The V and J calls and the clone size are those of that table, but D and trimming were determined from the DNA. This table holds 100,000 to 150,000 clones, approximately 80% found once. The clonotype was recovered from a man aged 40-55 years with active or convalescent COVID-19. The chain has TRBV9 and TRBJ2-7; 13 nucleotides align to TRBD2. Material: peripheral blood. In DNA form, the CDR3 reads TGTGCCAGCAGCTTCCGGACTAGCGGGAGCGAGCAGTACTTC. This gives the protein CASSFRTSGSEQYF.